This T cell receptor (beta chain) was identified during a study of shared T cell receptors in the human thymus listed by TCRdb under 2021. Study-level background: The study investigated the way shared, self-reactive T-cell receptor alpha chains are produced in the human thymus.

This clone came up a few times. Its target antigen remains unknown. There are no base qualities to consult, and no much larger clone falls within one base. Preparation of the library involved the immunoSEQ multiplex PCR assay. Imported from immuneACCESS, the table was reduced by TCRdb to in-frame sequences with V and J called. These copies leave out some clones; in studies compared against another copy, an unresolved V gene accounts for under half, and the cause of the remainder is not known. The sample profile shows hundreds of thousands of clones; around 87% of them were found once. The top ten clones comprise roughly 0.0087% of the sample. The CDR3 goes from the cysteine to the phenylalanine over 16 residues. This entry keeps only the CDR3 DNA: 48 bases, framed from base 1. According to the germline V gene, CDR1 reads KGHSH and CDR2 reads LQKENI. V lost 1 base and J lost 3 bases, and the count of bases not matched to a germline gene is 8.

In addition, the sample was reused for a study of human thymus T cells. The second paper states: Immunologically healthy infants undergoing open corrective cardiac surgery for congenital heart defects in Finland were used as donors. The thymus tissue came from surgical resects taken out during corrective cardiac surgery. Usage of V and J gene segments appeared to be biased in both the thymic and the peripheral blood repertoires. The related research reported highly overlapping thymic TCR repertoires among unrelated individuals. The study used roughly 8 infant thymus samples plus four related peripheral blood samples to characterize TCR alpha and beta repertoires. Donor ages ranged from about 6 to 250 days, and the cohort comprised 5 to 7 male and a couple of female infants. After being mechanically released from the tissue, thymocytes were kept at -70 degrees C in pellets of roughly 9.5-32 million cells. Genomic DNA was extracted from frozen cell pellets with a QIAsymphony instrument. The immunoSEQ multiplex PCR assay was used to amplify the TCRB and TCRAD loci from a standardized quantity of quality-controlled genomic DNA. The V(D)J region was spanned by amplicons of a length sufficient to cover the CDR3 and to identify V and J genes. The amplicons were sequenced on an Illumina platform via the commercial immunoSEQ service. Primer bias and sequencing errors were corrected as previously described, and TCRAD and TCRB were defined on the basis of the IMGT database. immunoSEQ Analyzer 3.0 and VDJTools were used for repertoire analysis, which covered basic statistics, V/J segment usage, diversity estimates, rarefaction and pairwise overlap. Diversity was estimated with Chao1, ChaoE, Efron-Thisted, Shannon and inverse Simpson indices, and also on datasets down-sampled to the smallest sample. Repertoire overlap was determined by strict matching of CDR3 nucleotide sequence, V gene and J gene, and Jaccard-based multidimensional scaling clustering was applied. On average, thymus samples gave 800,000 or so unique TCRB clonotypes, whereas blood samples gave about 84,000.

This TCR was sampled from a boy younger than two with a congenital heart defect. Donor details come from another sample of the same person, matched by shared clones. Sequenced sample: thymocytes. The chain couples TRBV18 to TRBJ2-7; 8 nucleotides in the junction match TRBD2. The sequenced DNA is TGTGCCAGCTCACCACATTCCGCGGGGGGCGACTACGAGCAGTACTTC. Its protein product is CASSPHSAGGDYEQYF.